This T cell receptor beta chain was sequenced for a study of cytomegalovirus exposure and HLA in healthy donors. Points on this clone: The antigen is undetermined. One junction end does not reproduce the germline sequence, and a read error may be involved.

Study results and caveats: In a later analysis, HLA-associated TCR beta chains were more clonally expanded than equally common others. Further analysis was carried out later, and it showed several of the most significant clusters appearing linked to common viral pathogens.

The CDR3 extends over 14 amino acids. The germline V gene encodes CDR1 KGHSH and CDR2 LQKENI. PCR used 60 Vbeta primers and 13 Jbeta primers. Data came from immunoSEQ multiplex PCR; TCRdb stores just in-frame clones and leaves some out. This sample has roughly 140,000 clones, with around 80% found just once. Sampled while nominally healthy, donors likely had unrecorded immune exposures. Sequencing was performed on PBMCs. This receptor was obtained from a man aged 25 to 45 in good health and CMV-seronegative. This chain joins TRBV18 and TRBJ1-1, with D perhaps TRBD1 (6 bases). CDR3 amino acids: CASSPLTGNPEAFF. The DNA for the CDR3 is TGTGCCAGCTCACCTCTAACAGGGAACCCTGAAGCTTTCTTT.